This is a list of T cell receptor beta chains from one sample in a study of blood T cell repertoires in COVID-19. Profiled with immunoSEQ multiplex PCR; TCRdb holds only in-frame clones, not every one. Found here are approximately 240,000 clones, approximately 90% of them singletons; the top ten hold more than 5%. Sequenced: PBMCs or T cells enriched from blood (not recorded which). These TCRs come from a woman in her 30s with acute COVID-19. CDR3s include the opening cysteine and the closing phenylalanine or tryptophan. A D gene is named only where the DNA matches it firmly. A row's size may be missing; if present it is once, few, many or a size class.

TRBJ1-1	TRBV28	NA	NA	TGTGCCAGCACCCAATGGGGGGGAAACACTGAAGCTTTCTTT	CASTQWGGNTEAFF
TRBJ1-5	TRBV28	NA	TRBD1	TGTGCCAGCAGCCAACTACAGGGGGAAAGTCAGCCCCAGCATTTT	CASSQLQGESQPQHF
TRBJ2-7	TRBV28	once	NA	TGTGCCAGCAGTCTCCACTCAGGGGCAACCTCCTACGAGCAGTACTTC	CASSLHSGATSYEQYF
TRBJ2-2	TRBV28	NA	NA	TGTGCCAGCAGTGGGGCGGACACGAACACCGGGGAGCTGTTTTTT	CASSGADTNTGELFF
TRBJ2-1	TRBV3-1/TRBV3-2	once	TRBD2	TGTGCCAGCAGCCAAACTAGCGGGAGGGCCTACAATGAGCAGTTCTTC	CASSQTSGRAYNEQFF
TRBJ1-3	TRBV3-1/TRBV3-2	NA	NA	TGTGCCAGCAGCCAAGATTCGGGACTCTCTGGAAACACCATATATTTT	CASSQDSGLSGNTIYF
TRBJ2-2	TRBV27	NA	NA	TGTGCCAGCAGTTTGAACGGGGCGAACACCGGGGAGCTGTTTTTT	CASSLNGANTGELFF
TRBJ2-5	TRBV5-1	NA	TRBD2	TGCGCCAGCAGCCCCTCGTGGGGACTAGCGGGGGTTCAAGAGACCCAGTACTTC	CASSPSWGLAGVQETQYF
TRBJ1-5	TRBV19	once	TRBD1	TGTGCCAGTAGTACCGAAGCCACAGGGGCATGGGGACCCCAGCATTTT	CASSTEATGAWGPQHF
TRBJ2-1	TRBV30	NA	TRBD1	TGTGCCTGGAGTGTGTCCCACAGGGACAGGGACTACAATGAGCAGTTCTTC	CAWSVSHRDRDYNEQFF
TRBJ1-1	TRBV7-9	NA	NA	TGTGCCAGCAGCTTAGAGGGGGTGGGGACTGAAGCTTTCTTT	CASSLEGVGTEAFF
TRBJ1-1	TRBV19	NA	NA	TGTGCCAGTAGTAGGGACTATTTAGCGGGAACTGAAGCTTTCTTT	CASSRDYLAGTEAFF
TRBJ1-1	TRBV5-1	NA	TRBD1	TGCGCCAGCAGCTTGACAGGGGGACCGAACACTGAAGCTTTCTTT	CASSLTGGPNTEAFF
TRBJ1-5	TRBV6-5	many	NA	TGTGCCAGCAGGGCCGACGACGGGTCGAATCAGCCCCAGCATTTT	CASRADDGSNQPQHF
TRBJ1-4	TRBV28	NA	NA	TGTGCCAGCAGTTTTGGAGTCCGGGAAAAACTGTTTTTT	CASSFGVREKLFF
TRBJ2-7	TRBV30	NA	TRBD2	TGTGCCTGGAGTAAGGGACTAGCGGCAGCAGGAGACGAGCAGTACTTC	CAWSKGLAAAGDEQYF